This record looks at one T cell receptor (beta chain) sequence and its context. Its antigen is undetermined. Extraction and reverse transcription of RNA yielded cDNA as the sequencing template. Using immunoSEQ multiplex PCR, the repertoire was profiled, and TCRdb retains in-frame clones only, with some absent. Seen here are under 150,000 clones, more than 55% observed once, and the top ten hold about 38%. These data come from a study of CD8+ T cells in alopecia areata. Overall study results and limits: Scalp specimens additionally yield sequences from normal skin's resident alphabeta T cells.

The CDR3 totals 17 residues. The V gene's germline CDR1 is SQVTM and CDR2 ANQGSEA. The source is a human donor in good health. The gene calls are TRBV29-1 and TRBJ2-5, with D possibly matching TRBD1 (6 bases). The J call could be wrong; TRBJ2-7 is a better fit for the DNA end. The sample comprised CD8+ T cells sorted from blood. The CDR3 protein is CSVEEIAPGTFAYEQYF. CDR3 nucleotide sequence: TGCAGCGTTGAAGAAATTGCCCCCGGGACATTTGCCTACGAGCAGTACTTC.